This TCR beta chain derives from a study of shared clonotypes between healthy human individuals. Study results and caveats: Blood alone was sampled, and tissue repertoires likely differ.

This CDR3 has 14 residues. Germline V lookup: CDR1 SGDLS, CDR2 YYNGEE. Trimming removed 4 bases at V and 4 bases at J, with 12 bases between. For unsorted samples, genomic DNA was extracted from 75 million to 90 million PBMCs. Approximately 28,000 T cell genomes (300 ng DNA) went into each PBMC replicate. This table comes from immunoSEQ multiplex PCR, and its TCRdb copy is limited to in-frame clones, with some not included. Of 450,000 or so clones in the sample, 77% were seen once. To note about this clone: Its cognate antigen is unknown.

The rearrangement uses TRBV9 and TRBJ2-1; no definite D call. Sequenced sample: PBMCs. This TCR was recovered from a woman aged 35 to 49 in good health. Some clones in this sample may be carry-over from other donors' samples. Here the CDR3 reads CASSPTGLYNEQFF. In DNA, the CDR3 is TGTGCCAGCAGCCCTACCGGGCTGTACAATGAGCAGTTCTTC.